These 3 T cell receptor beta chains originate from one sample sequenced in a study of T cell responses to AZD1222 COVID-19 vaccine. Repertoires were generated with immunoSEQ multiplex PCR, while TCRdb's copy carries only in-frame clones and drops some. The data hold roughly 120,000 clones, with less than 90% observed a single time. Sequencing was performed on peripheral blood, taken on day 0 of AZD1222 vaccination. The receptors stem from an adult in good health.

CDR3 protein: CATEEGSRGYTF. The CDR3 nucleotides read TGTGCCACTGAGGAAGGCTCCCGAGGCTACACCTTC. The chain couples TRBV28 to TRBJ1-2; the D is unclear. V lost 10 bases, J lost 8 bases, and 17 bases lay in between. The CDR3 runs 12 residues. In germline, CDR1 is MDHEN, CDR2 SYDVKM.

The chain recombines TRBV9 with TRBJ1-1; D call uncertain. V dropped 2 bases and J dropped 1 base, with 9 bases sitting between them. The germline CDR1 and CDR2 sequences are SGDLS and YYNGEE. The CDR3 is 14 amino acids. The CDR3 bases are TGTGCCAGCAGCGTTGGGAACACGAACACTGAAGCTTTCTTT. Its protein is CASSVGNTNTEAFF.

The CDR3 DNA reads as TGCGCCAGCAGCTTGGAAAGGGCAACTAGCACAGATACGCAGTATTTT. The encoded protein is CASSLERATSTDTQYF. J is TRBJ2-3 and V is TRBV5-1; D remains unclear. CDR3 size: 16 residues. V lost 0 bases and J 0 bases, leaving 11 bases between the germline ends. Germline V gene lookup returns CDR1 SGHRS and CDR2 YFSETQ.